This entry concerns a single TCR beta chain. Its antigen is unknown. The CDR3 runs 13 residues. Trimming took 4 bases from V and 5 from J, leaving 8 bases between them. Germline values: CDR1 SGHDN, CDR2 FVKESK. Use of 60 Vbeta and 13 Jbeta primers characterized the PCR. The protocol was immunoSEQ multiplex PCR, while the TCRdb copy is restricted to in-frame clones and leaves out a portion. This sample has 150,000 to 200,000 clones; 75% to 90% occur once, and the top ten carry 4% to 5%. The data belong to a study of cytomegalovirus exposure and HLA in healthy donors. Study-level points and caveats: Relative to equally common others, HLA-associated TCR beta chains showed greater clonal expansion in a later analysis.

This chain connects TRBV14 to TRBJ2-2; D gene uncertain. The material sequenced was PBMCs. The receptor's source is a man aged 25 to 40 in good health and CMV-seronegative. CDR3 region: CASSPERTGELFF. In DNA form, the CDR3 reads TGTGCCAGCAGCCCCGAGAGAACCGGGGAGCTGTTTTTT.